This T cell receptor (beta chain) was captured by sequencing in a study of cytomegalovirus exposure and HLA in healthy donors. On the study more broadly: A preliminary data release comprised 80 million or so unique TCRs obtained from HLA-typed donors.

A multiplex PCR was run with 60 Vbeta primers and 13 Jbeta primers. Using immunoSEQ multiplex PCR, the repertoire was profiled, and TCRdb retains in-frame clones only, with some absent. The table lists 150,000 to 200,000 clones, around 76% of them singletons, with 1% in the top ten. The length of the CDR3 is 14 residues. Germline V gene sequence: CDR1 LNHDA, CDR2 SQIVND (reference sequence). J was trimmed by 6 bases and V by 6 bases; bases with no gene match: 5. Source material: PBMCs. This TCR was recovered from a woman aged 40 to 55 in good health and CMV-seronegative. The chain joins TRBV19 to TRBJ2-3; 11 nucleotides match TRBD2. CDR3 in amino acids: CASSPTSGKDTQYF. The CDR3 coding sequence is TGTGCCAGTAGCCCGACTAGCGGGAAGGATACGCAGTATTTT.